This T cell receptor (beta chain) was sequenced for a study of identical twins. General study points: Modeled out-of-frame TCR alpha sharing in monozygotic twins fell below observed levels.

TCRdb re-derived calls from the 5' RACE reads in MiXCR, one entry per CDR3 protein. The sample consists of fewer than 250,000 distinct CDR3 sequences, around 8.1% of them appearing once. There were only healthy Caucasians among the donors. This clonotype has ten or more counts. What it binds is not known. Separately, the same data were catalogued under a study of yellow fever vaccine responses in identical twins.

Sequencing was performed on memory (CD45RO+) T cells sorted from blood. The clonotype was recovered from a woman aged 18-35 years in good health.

The CDR3 DNA reads TGTGCCAGCAGTTATTATATAGCGGAAGAGACCCAGTACTTC. Its translation is CASSYYIAEETQYF. J is TRBJ2-5 and V is TRBV6-2 or TRBV6-3; maybe TRBD2 (6 bases). The CDR3 is 14 residues long. Trimming shortened V by 3 bases and J by 3 bases, and 11 bases separated the two germline ends. Germline assignment: CDR1 MNHEY and CDR2 SVGEGT.